This TCR beta chain stems from a study of identical twins. Overall study results and limits: While abundant cord blood beta clonotypes carried fewer insertions, memory repertoires showed no such pattern.

Per the germline V gene, CDR1 is LGHNA and CDR2 is YNFKEQ. V shed 0 bases and J shed 6 bases, with 12 bases lying between them. The CDR3 covers 15 residues. Unique molecular identifiers were present on the cDNA, which also gained a universal primer site by template switching. TCRdb re-analysed the 5' RACE reads in MiXCR, keeping a single row per CDR3 protein. The sample has 300,000 to 400,000 distinct CDR3 sequences; roughly 9% are singletons. To note about this clonotype: As yet, its antigen is unknown.

Sequenced input: naive T cells sorted from blood. This TCR was sampled from a woman in her forties or fifties in good health. This rearrangement joins TRBV4-2 to TRBJ2-1, with D unresolved. CDR3 DNA sequence: TGTGCCAGCAGCCAAGATTTGGTAGCAGGCAATGAGCAGTTCTTC. Protein sequence: CASSQDLVAGNEQFF.